The 30 T cell receptor beta chains below come from one sample, sequenced in a study of OX40 agonist ivuxolimab in advanced cancers. TCRdb's copy holds only in-frame clones and misses some; the assay was immunoSEQ multiplex PCR. The sample has some 64,000 clones; about 92% are singletons. The sequencing here drew on CD4+ or CD8+ T cells sorted from blood, taken in a trial of the OX40 agonist ivuxolimab. These receptors originate from an adult with an advanced solid tumor such as melanoma, head and neck, liver or kidney cancer.

V gene TRBV7-9 combines with J gene TRBJ2-5; D gene uncertain. Looked up from germline, CDR1 is SEHNR and CDR2 is FQNEAQ (reference sequence). The CDR3 has 15 residues. Trimming removed 5 bases from V and 5 bases from J, with 18 bases in between. As DNA, the CDR3 is TGTGCCAGCAGCCTCACAAGTAACCTAAGGGAGACCCAGTACTTC. Protein: CASSLTSNLRETQYF.

V usage is TRBV6-5 and J usage is TRBJ2-7; D is possibly TRBD2 (6 bases). V lost 8 bases and J lost 0, with 14 bases in between. Germline-derived CDR1 and CDR2 are MNHEY and SVGAGI. The length of the CDR3 is 14 residues. Here the CDR3 reads CASARTGSSYEQYF. As DNA, the CDR3 is TGTGCCAGCGCCCGGACCGGGAGCTCCTACGAGCAGTACTTC.

V and J are TRBV25-1 and TRBJ1-5; no definite D call. The CDR3 runs to 17 residues. Per germline, CDR1 MGHDK and CDR2 SYGVNS. The V end was cut by 5 bases, the J end by 2 bases, with 19 bases between. The CDR3 DNA sequence: TGTGCCAGCAGTTATCCCTACAAGGCTAGGGGCAATCAGCCCCAGCATTTT. This sequence encodes CASSYPYKARGNQPQHF. Combining the CDR3 with reference TRBV25-1 and TRBJ1-5 gives the whole variable domain EADIYQTPRYLVIGTGKKITLECSQTMGHDKMYWYQQDPGMELHLIHYSYGVNSTEKGDLSSESTVSRIRTEHFPLTLESARPSHTSQYLCASSYPYKARGNQPQHFGDGTRLSIL.

This clone was observed once. V gene TRBV19 combines with J gene TRBJ1-5, with D possibly TRBD1 on 5 matching bases. V was shortened by 7 bases and J by 4 bases, with 14 bases between the two germline ends. This CDR3 comprises 14 residues. Germline CDR1 and CDR2: LNHDA and SQIVND (reference sequence). DNA for the CDR3: TGTGCCAGTACCCAAAGTTGGGGGAATCAGCCCCAGCATTTT. Translating gives CASTQSWGNQPQHF.

This chain uses TRBV5-4 with TRBJ2-7, with 8 bases matching TRBD2. The CDR3 is made up of 14 amino acids. From germline, CDR1 is SGHNT and CDR2 YYREEE (reference sequence). The J segment lost 3 bases and the V segment lost 0 bases, leaving 2 bases of the junction unmatched. In DNA, the CDR3 is TGTGCCAGCAGCTTGGCGGCGGGAGGCTACGAGCAGTACTTC. Its translation: CASSLAAGGYEQYF.

This chain connects TRBV4-2 to TRBJ2-2; weak D call: TRBD2 (6 bases). Germline V lookup: CDR1 LGHNA, CDR2 YNFKEQ. The CDR3 has 14 residues. Trimming cost V 8 bases and J 5 bases, with 15 bases left between them. The CDR3 DNA reads as TGTGCCAGCGGTTTCGGGAGATCGACCGGGGAGCTGTTTTTT. Its translation is CASGFGRSTGELFF.

The chain has TRBV18 and TRBJ1-1; D perhaps matches TRBD1 (5 bases). In germline, CDR1 is KGHSH, CDR2 LQKENI. Trimming cost V 3 bases and J 5 bases, with 7 bases left between them. The CDR3 runs 12 residues. The CDR3 protein is CASSPGETEAFF. The CDR3 DNA reads TGTGCCAGCTCACCGGGGGAGACTGAAGCTTTCTTT.

The V and J genes are TRBV2 and TRBJ2-7; TRBD1 matches 8 bases. Germline V gene data show CDR1 as SNHLY and CDR2 as FYNNEI. The CDR3 extends over 14 amino acids. V gave up 6 bases and J gave up 3 bases; unmatched junction bases: 7. In DNA form, the CDR3 reads TGTGCCAGCAGGCCGGACAGGGCCCGCTACGAGCAGTACTTC. This sequence encodes CASRPDRARYEQYF.

The rearrangement joins TRBV5-4 to TRBJ1-2, with 9 bases matching TRBD1. Germline loops: CDR1 SGHNT, CDR2 YYREEE (reference sequence). The CDR3 has 15 amino acids. After removal of 4 bases from V and 0 bases from J, the junction contained 4 bases not matched to a gene. The CDR3 loop is CASSAGDRANYGYTF. CDR3 nucleotides: TGTGCCAGCAGCGCCGGGGACAGGGCTAACTATGGCTACACCTTC.

V usage is TRBV11-2 and J usage is TRBJ1-2, with 7 bases matching TRBD1. This CDR3 spans 16 amino acids. Trimming took 3 bases from V and 8 from J; bases not matched to a gene: 15. Germline loops: CDR1 SGHAT, CDR2 FQNNGV. This CDR3 is CASSFVGGQTSGGYTF. The CDR3 DNA reads as TGTGCCAGCAGCTTCGTTGGGGGACAGACGTCTGGGGGCTACACCTTC.

CDR3 loop: CASSRGGAGANVLTF. In DNA form, the CDR3 reads TGTGCCAGCAGCAGGGGCGGTGCTGGGGCCAACGTCCTGACTTTC. The gene calls are TRBV7-2 and TRBJ2-6, with D perhaps TRBD1 (5 bases). V shed 5 bases and J shed 2 bases, with 10 bases lying between them. The CDR3 loop spans 15 amino acids. Per germline, CDR1 SGHTA and CDR2 FQGNSA.

V and J are TRBV6-6 and TRBJ2-7; TRBD2 aligns across 7 bases. The length of the CDR3 is 12 residues. Germline CDR1 MNHNY, CDR2 SVGAGI (reference sequence). V was clipped by 8 bases and J by 4 bases; unmatched bases: 5. CDR3 bases: TGTGCCAGCCGGGGGGTTATTTACGAGCAGTACTTC. Amino acid sequence: CASRGVIYEQYF.

The chain couples TRBV29-1 to TRBJ2-5; D remains unclear. CDR1 and CDR2 from the germline V gene are SQVTM and ANQGSEA. This CDR3 contains 12 residues. Trimming cost V 3 bases and J 5 bases, with 10 bases left between them. The CDR3 DNA is TGCAGCGTTGATCGGCAGGCGGAGACCCAGTACTTC. The encoded protein is CSVDRQAETQYF. The full variable domain, its missing parts supplied by reference TRBV29-1 and TRBJ2-5, is SAVISQKPSRDICQRGTSLTIQCQVDSQVTMMFWYRQQPGQSLTLIATANQGSEATYESGFVIDKFPISRPNLTFSTLTVSNMSPEDSSIYLCSVDRQAETQYFGPGTRLLVL.

The V call is TRBV6-1, the J call TRBJ2-7; 7 bases align to TRBD1. The CDR3 runs 15 residues. Germline CDR1 is MNHNS and CDR2 is SASEGT. The trim removed 6 bases at V and 2 bases at J, leaving 10 bases unmatched. The DNA for the CDR3 is TGTGCCAGCAGCCGCTTGGGACAGTCCCCCTACGAGCAGTACTTC. Translating gives CASSRLGQSPYEQYF.

The rearrangement links TRBV11-3 to TRBJ1-2; TRBD1 matches at 7 bases. Germline assignment: CDR1 SGHNT and CDR2 YENEEA. CDR3 length: 16 amino acids. The V and J ends lost 2 bases and 3 bases, in that order; junction bases with no gene match: 9. As DNA, the CDR3 is TGTGCCAGCAGCTTAAGGGAGGGGGCGCGCGACTATGGCTACACCTTC. Amino acid sequence: CASSLREGARDYGYTF. The full variable domain, in which reference TRBV11-3 and TRBJ1-2 provide the parts outside the CDR3, is EAGVVQSPRYKIIEKKQPVAFWCNPISGHNTLYWYLQNLGQGPELLIRYENEEAVDDSQLPKDRFSAERLKGVDSTLKIQPAELGDSAVYLCASSLREGARDYGYTFGSGTRLTVV.

This sequence joins TRBV2 and TRBJ2-1, with 12 bases lining up with TRBD2. This CDR3 spans 16 amino acids. CDR1 is SNHLY, CDR2 FYNNEI, per germline. Trimming took 5 bases from V and 4 from J; bases not matched to a gene: 6. CDR3 nucleotides: TGTGCCAGCAGTTATCCTAGCGGGGGGGGTTACAATGAGCAGTTCTTC. Protein product: CASSYPSGGGYNEQFF.

The V and J genes are TRBV5-6 and TRBJ2-1; 9 positions agree with TRBD1. Germline values: CDR1 SGHDT, CDR2 YYEEEE. This CDR3 region has 17 residues. Unmatched junction bases numbered 14, after V lost 4 bases and J lost 6 bases. The CDR3 reads CASSREVRDRVSNEQFF. CDR3 nucleotides: TGTGCCAGCAGCCGTGAGGTGCGGGACAGGGTCTCCAATGAGCAGTTCTTC.

In nucleotides, the CDR3 is TGTGCCAGCAGTTTAGGCGCCCGGCGTCGACAGGGGGCTAGCTATGGCTACACCTTC. This translates into CASSLGARRRQGASYGYTF. V gene TRBV27 combines with J gene TRBJ1-2, with 10 bases aligning to TRBD1. Germline-derived CDR1 and CDR2 are MNHEY and SMNVEV (reference sequence). The CDR3 sequence is 19 residues long. V shed 2 bases and J 4 bases; nucleotides not matched to a gene: 16.

This rearrangement joins TRBV30 to TRBJ2-7; 7 nucleotides agree with TRBD1. Germline CDR1 is GTSNPN and CDR2 is SVGIG (reference sequence). V lost 2 bases, J lost 2 bases, and 6 bases stayed unmatched. The CDR3 consists of 14 residues. CDR3 in amino acids: CAWSLGTATYEQYF. Written as DNA, the CDR3 is TGTGCCTGGAGTCTAGGGACAGCAACCTACGAGCAGTACTTC.

The CDR3 sequence: CASSRGTFGDEKLFF. CDR3 DNA sequence: TGTGCCAGCAGCCGCGGGACCTTCGGGGATGAAAAACTGTTTTTT. The J gene is TRBJ1-4, the V gene TRBV7-6, with a tentative D call TRBD1 (5 bases). This CDR3 has 15 amino acids. Germline lookup yields CDR1 SGHVS and CDR2 FNYEAQ. Trimming pared 5 bases from V and 6 bases from J, leaving 16 bases between.

The chain is built from TRBV18 and TRBJ2-3; no clear D gene. V was trimmed by 2 bases and J by 6 bases, leaving 6 bases between them. Germline loops: CDR1 KGHSH, CDR2 LQKENI. CDR3 length: 12 residues. The CDR3 DNA sequence: TGTGCCAGCTCACCAGTTTGGGATACGCAGTATTTT. Amino acids: CASSPVWDTQYF.

The rearrangement joins TRBV5-1 to TRBJ2-2, with D perhaps TRBD1 (6 bases). The CDR3 length is 17 residues. Per germline, CDR1 SGHRS and CDR2 YFSETQ. V dropped 4 bases and J dropped 1 base, with 17 bases sitting between them. The CDR3 region has the DNA TGCGCCAGCAGCCCGAGCGGACAGCCACAGAACACCGGGGAGCTGTTTTTT. As protein: CASSPSGQPQNTGELFF.

About this clone: The sample has other DNA sequences that encode this CDR3 too. The chain combines TRBV9 with TRBJ2-5; D remains ambiguous. The CDR3 runs to 13 residues. Germline V gives CDR1 SGDLS, CDR2 YYNGEE. The ends were cut back, 0 bases at V and 5 bases at J, with 8 bases in the middle. CDR3 nucleotides: TGTGCCAGCAGCGTAGTGGGCTCCGAGACCCAGTACTTC. Translating it yields CASSVVGSETQYF.

This clone is deemed medium-sized. The chain joins TRBV21-1 to TRBJ2-2; the DNA was not used to check the table's D call, TRBD1. TRBV21-1 has pseudogene status. The CDR3 loop spans 18 amino acids. CDR3 protein: CASSTLHDGTGGTGELFF. In DNA, the CDR3 is TGTGCCAGCAGCACCCTCCACGACGGGACAGGGGGAACCGGGGAGCTGTTTTTT.

The V and J genes are TRBV18 and TRBJ2-7; D may be TRBD1 (6 bases). CDR1 is KGHSH, CDR2 LQKENI, per germline. The V gene lost 2 bases and the J gene lost 3 bases, with 11 bases spanning the gap. The CDR3 extends over 14 amino acids. The CDR3 sequence: CASSPWDTFYEQYF. The CDR3 DNA is TGTGCCAGCTCACCATGGGACACCTTCTACGAGCAGTACTTC.

This rearrangement joins TRBV9 to TRBJ2-5; D may be TRBD1 or TRBD2 (7 bases each). V was shortened by 4 bases and J by 9 bases, with 16 bases between the two germline ends. The CDR3 contains 13 residues. Germline V gene sequence: CDR1 SGDLS, CDR2 YYNGEE. The CDR3: CASSQTQGGAQYF. DNA of the CDR3: TGTGCCAGCAGCCAAACTCAGGGGGGGGCCCAGTACTTC.

The chain links TRBV7-3 to TRBJ2-7; weak D call: TRBD2 (6 bases). The CDR3 has 19 amino acids. Trimming took 4 bases from V and 6 from J, leaving 31 bases between them. Per germline, CDR1 SGHTA and CDR2 FQGTGA. CDR3 protein: CASSSGGKERSLFFSEQYF. The CDR3 DNA sequence: TGTGCCAGCAGCTCCGGCGGGAAAGAAAGAAGTCTATTTTTCTCCGAGCAGTACTTC.

The chain combines TRBV5-1 with TRBJ2-5; 8 bases fit TRBD2. This CDR3 comprises 13 residues. In germline, CDR1 is SGHRS, CDR2 YFSETQ. The trim removed 4 bases at V and 5 bases at J, leaving 4 bases unmatched. The CDR3 bases are TGCGCCAGCAGCCGAGGCGGGGGGGAGACCCAGTACTTC. Translating it yields CASSRGGGETQYF.

The gene calls are TRBV5-1 and TRBJ1-1, with 11 bases aligning to TRBD1. The CDR3 has 14 amino acids. Germline V gene lookup returns CDR1 SGHRS and CDR2 YFSETQ. Losses at the gene ends were 3 bases for V and 5 bases for J; bases not matched to a gene: 3. CDR3 protein: CASSSGTGGTEAFF. CDR3 nucleotide sequence: TGCGCCAGCAGCTCCGGGACAGGGGGAACTGAAGCTTTCTTT.

With respect to this clone: At one end, the junction sequence differs from germline, possibly due to a read error. For the CDR3, the DNA is TGCAGCGTAGAAGACGCCTTCTCCTACAATGAGCAGTTCTTC. It translates to CSVEDAFSYNEQFF. The chain links TRBV29-1 to TRBJ2-1; no clear D gene. CDR1 and CDR2 (germline): SQVTM, ANQGSEA. CDR3 length: 14 amino acids.